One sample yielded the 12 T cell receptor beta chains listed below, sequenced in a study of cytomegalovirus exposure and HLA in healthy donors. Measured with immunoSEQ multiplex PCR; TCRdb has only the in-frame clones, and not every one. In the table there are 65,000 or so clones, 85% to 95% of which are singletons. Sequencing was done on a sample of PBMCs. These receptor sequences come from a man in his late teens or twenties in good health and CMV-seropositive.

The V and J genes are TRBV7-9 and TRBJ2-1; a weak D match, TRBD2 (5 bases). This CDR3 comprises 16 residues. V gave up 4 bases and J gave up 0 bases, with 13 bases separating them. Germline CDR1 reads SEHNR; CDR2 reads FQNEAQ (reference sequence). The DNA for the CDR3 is TGTGCCAGCAGCTCCACCGTAGCGTCCTCCTACAATGAGCAGTTCTTC. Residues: CASSSTVASSYNEQFF.

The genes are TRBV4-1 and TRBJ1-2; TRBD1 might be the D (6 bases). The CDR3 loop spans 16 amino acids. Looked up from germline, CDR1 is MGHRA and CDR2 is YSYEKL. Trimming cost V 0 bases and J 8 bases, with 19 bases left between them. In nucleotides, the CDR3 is TGCGCCAGCAGCCAAGAGTTCGCAGGGGAAGGGAACGGCTACACCTTC. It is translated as CASSQEFAGEGNGYTF.

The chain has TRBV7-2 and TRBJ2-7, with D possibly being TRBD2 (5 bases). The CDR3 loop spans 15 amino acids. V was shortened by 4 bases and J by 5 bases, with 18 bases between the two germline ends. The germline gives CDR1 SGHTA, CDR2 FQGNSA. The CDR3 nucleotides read TGTGCCAGCAGCTCCCGGGATCTAAGAATTCACGAGCAGTACTTC. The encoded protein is CASSSRDLRIHEQYF.

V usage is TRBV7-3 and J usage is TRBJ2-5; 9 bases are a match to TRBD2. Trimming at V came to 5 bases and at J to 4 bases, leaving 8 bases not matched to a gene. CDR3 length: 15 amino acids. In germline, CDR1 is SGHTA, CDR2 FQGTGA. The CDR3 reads CASSRGGLATETQYF. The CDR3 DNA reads TGTGCCAGCAGCCGCGGGGGACTAGCCACAGAGACCCAGTACTTC.

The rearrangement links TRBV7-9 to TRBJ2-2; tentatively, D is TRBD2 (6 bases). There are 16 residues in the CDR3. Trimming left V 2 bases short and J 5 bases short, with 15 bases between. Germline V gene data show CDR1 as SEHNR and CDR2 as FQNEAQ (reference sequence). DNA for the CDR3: TGTGCCAGCAGCTTATACCCGCGCGGAGGGACCGGGGAGCTGTTTTTT. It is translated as CASSLYPRGGTGELFF.

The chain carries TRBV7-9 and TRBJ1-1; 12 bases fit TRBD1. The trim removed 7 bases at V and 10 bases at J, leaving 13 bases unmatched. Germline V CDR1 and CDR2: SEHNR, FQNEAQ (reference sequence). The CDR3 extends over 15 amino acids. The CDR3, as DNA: TGTGCCAGCACCCAAGGGACAGGGGGCTTCGTCGGAGCTTTCTTT. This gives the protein CASTQGTGGFVGAFF.

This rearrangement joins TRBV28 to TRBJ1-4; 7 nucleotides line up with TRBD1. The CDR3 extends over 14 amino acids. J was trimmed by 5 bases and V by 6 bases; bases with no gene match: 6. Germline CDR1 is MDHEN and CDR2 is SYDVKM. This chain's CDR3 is CASSTGQLNEKLFF. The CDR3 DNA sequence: TGTGCCAGCAGCACGGGACAGCTAAATGAAAAACTGTTTTTT.

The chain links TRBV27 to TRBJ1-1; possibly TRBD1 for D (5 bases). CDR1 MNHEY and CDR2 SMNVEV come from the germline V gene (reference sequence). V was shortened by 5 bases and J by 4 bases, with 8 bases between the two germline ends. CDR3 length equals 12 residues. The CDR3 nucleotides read TGTGCCAGCAGTAACACAGGCACTGAAGCTTTCTTT. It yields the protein CASSNTGTEAFF.

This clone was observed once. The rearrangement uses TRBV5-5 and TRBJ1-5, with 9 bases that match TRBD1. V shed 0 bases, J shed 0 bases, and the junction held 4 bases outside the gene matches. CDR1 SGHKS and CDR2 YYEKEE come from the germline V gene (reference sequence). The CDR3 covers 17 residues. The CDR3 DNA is TGTGCCAGCAGCTTGGGGACAGGGGACGATAGCAATCAGCCCCAGCATTTT. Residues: CASSLGTGDDSNQPQHF.

The CDR3 sequence is CAWSAGGQETQYF. For the CDR3, the DNA is TGTGCCTGGAGCGCGGGGGGCCAAGAGACCCAGTACTTC. The chain carries TRBV30 and TRBJ2-5, with TRBD2 matching over 8 bases. This CDR3 is 13 amino acids long. With V trimmed by 3 bases and J by 1 base, 1 base remained unmatched. Germline values: CDR1 GTSNPN, CDR2 SVGIG (reference sequence).

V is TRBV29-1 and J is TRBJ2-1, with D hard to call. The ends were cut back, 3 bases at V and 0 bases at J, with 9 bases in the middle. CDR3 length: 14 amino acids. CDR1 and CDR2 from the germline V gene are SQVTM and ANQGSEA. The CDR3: CSVDKESSYNEQFF. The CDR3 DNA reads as TGCAGCGTTGACAAGGAGAGCTCCTACAATGAGCAGTTCTTC.

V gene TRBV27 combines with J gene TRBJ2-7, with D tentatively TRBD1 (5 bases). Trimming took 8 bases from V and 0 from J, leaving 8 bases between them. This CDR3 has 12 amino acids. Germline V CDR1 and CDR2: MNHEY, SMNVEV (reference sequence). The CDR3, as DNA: TGTGCCAGCCGACAGAGCTCCTACGAGCAGTACTTC. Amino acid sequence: CASRQSSYEQYF.